Listed here are 31 T cell receptor beta chains from one sample, sequenced in a study of cytomegalovirus exposure and HLA in healthy donors. Only in-frame clones appear in the TCRdb table, and some are missing; sequencing was by immunoSEQ multiplex PCR. The sample comprises over 200,000 clones, around 88% of which are singletons, and roughly 2.8% rests with the top ten. The sequenced sample was PBMCs. The source of these receptors is a young woman in good health and CMV-seronegative.

The CDR3 reads CASSLSGTGWTEAFF. CDR3 in DNA: TGTGCCAGTAGCCTATCTGGGACAGGGTGGACTGAAGCTTTCTTT. The chain is built from TRBV19 and TRBJ1-1; 9 positions match TRBD1. The germline V gene has CDR1 LNHDA and CDR2 SQIVND (reference sequence). Trimming removed 6 bases from V and 5 bases from J; junction bases left unmatched: 10. There are 15 residues in the CDR3. The full variable domain, in which reference TRBV19 and TRBJ1-1 provide the parts outside the CDR3, is DGGITQSPKYLFRKEGQNVTLSCEQNLNHDAMYWYRQDPGQGLRLIYYSQIVNDFQKGDIAEGYSVSREKKESFPLTVTSAQKNPTAFYLCASSLSGTGWTEAFFGQGTRLTVV.

This sequence joins TRBV5-4 and TRBJ2-7, with a weak D call TRBD1 (6 bases). Trimming left V 4 bases short and J 0 bases short, with 11 bases between. The CDR3 contains 14 residues. The V gene's germline CDR1 is SGHNT and CDR2 YYREEE (reference sequence). Here the CDR3 reads CASSADRSSYEQYF. The CDR3 DNA is TGTGCCAGCAGCGCCGACAGGAGCTCCTACGAGCAGTACTTC.

This clone was seen a single time. The chain's CDR3 is CASSLAGTYGMNDEQFF. The CDR3 DNA follows: TGCGCCAGCAGCTTGGCGGGGACTTACGGTATGAACGATGAGCAGTTCTTC. The V call is TRBV5-1, the J call TRBJ2-1, with D tentatively TRBD2 (6 bases). This CDR3 region has 17 residues. V gave up 0 bases and J gave up 8 bases, with 21 bases separating them. Germline V gives CDR1 SGHRS, CDR2 YFSETQ. The variable domain in full, with the rest retrieved from reference TRBV5-1 and TRBJ2-1, is KAGVTQTPRYLIKTRGQQVTLSCSPISGHRSVSWYQQTPGQGLQFLFEYFSETQRNKGNFPGRFSGRQFSNSRSEMNVSTLELGDSALYLCASSLAGTYGMNDEQFFGPGTRLTVL.

This clone was recorded a few times. The chain is built from TRBV7-9 and TRBJ1-1, with TRBD1 matching over 7 bases. From germline, CDR1 is SEHNR and CDR2 FQNEAQ (reference sequence). With V trimmed by 6 bases and J by 0 bases, 7 bases remained unmatched. This CDR3 contains 15 residues. The CDR3 bases are TGTGCCAGCAGACCTTCGACAGGGCTGAACACTGAAGCTTTCTTT. It translates to CASRPSTGLNTEAFF.

The chain links TRBV13 to TRBJ2-1; tentatively, D is TRBD1 (6 bases). Per germline, CDR1 PRHDT and CDR2 FYEKMQ (reference sequence). Trimming took 3 bases from V and 9 from J, leaving 9 bases between them. The CDR3 has 12 amino acids. CDR3 loop: CASSFRGGEQFF. CDR3 coding DNA: TGTGCCAGCAGCTTCAGGGGTGGTGAGCAGTTCTTC.

The genes are TRBV19 and TRBJ1-5; weak D call: TRBD1 (5 bases). The CDR3 has 15 amino acids. Between the trimmed V and J ends, which lost 4 bases and 1 base, there was a span of 11 bases. Germline CDR1 LNHDA, CDR2 SQIVND (reference sequence). CDR3 in amino acids: CASSTQGSSNQPQHF. For the CDR3, the DNA is TGTGCCAGTAGTACGCAGGGCTCGAGCAATCAGCCCCAGCATTTT.

The V call is TRBV9, the J call TRBJ2-2; D is possibly TRBD1 (5 bases). V was trimmed by 3 bases and J by 6 bases, leaving 12 bases between them. This CDR3 has 14 residues. The germline gives CDR1 SGDLS, CDR2 YYNGEE. CDR3: CASSGLQGAGELFF. CDR3 bases: TGTGCCAGCAGCGGCCTGCAGGGTGCCGGGGAGCTGTTTTTT.

The chain employs TRBV27 and TRBJ2-1, with 14 positions matching TRBD2. CDR1 and CDR2 (germline): MNHEY, SMNVEV (reference sequence). After removal of 6 bases from V and 6 bases from J, the junction contained 7 bases not matched to a gene. This CDR3 contains 16 residues. The chain's CDR3 is CASRTGLAGVTNEQFF. The CDR3 region has the DNA TGTGCCAGCAGGACGGGACTAGCGGGAGTGACCAATGAGCAGTTCTTC.

The gene calls are TRBV30 and TRBJ2-7, with 7 bases that match TRBD1. Germline trimming cut 2 bases from V and 2 bases from J; bases unmatched to any gene: 9. The V gene's germline CDR1 is GTSNPN and CDR2 SVGIG (reference sequence). This CDR3 comprises 15 residues. CDR3 residues: CAWSPRGRGTYEQYF. CDR3 DNA: TGTGCCTGGAGTCCCCGAGGCAGGGGGACCTACGAGCAGTACTTC.

V gene TRBV14 combines with J gene TRBJ2-7, with TRBD2 matching 9 bases. The V gene's germline CDR1 is SGHDN and CDR2 FVKESK. The CDR3 totals 15 residues. V was pared by 0 bases and J by 4 bases, with 4 bases of the junction left unmatched. The CDR3 DNA sequence: TGTGCCAGCAGCCAAGATCTTAGCGGGAGTTACGAGCAGTACTTC. Translated: CASSQDLSGSYEQYF.

The chain is built from TRBV11-2 and TRBJ2-1, with D possibly being TRBD2 (5 bases). Germline values: CDR1 SGHAT, CDR2 FQNNGV. The CDR3 extends over 16 amino acids. V gave up 1 base and J gave up 8 bases, with 18 bases separating them. This CDR3 is CASSLARLTPRDEQFF. CDR3 nucleotide sequence: TGTGCCAGCAGCTTAGCTCGACTAACCCCGCGGGATGAGCAGTTCTTC.

CDR3 protein: CASSLARDFSYEQYF. In nucleotides, the CDR3 is TGCGCCAGCAGCCTAGCACGGGACTTCTCCTACGAGCAGTACTTC. This chain joins TRBV4-3 and TRBJ2-7, with D tentatively TRBD2 (6 bases). V gave up 4 bases and J gave up 0 bases, with 13 bases separating them. CDR1 is LGHNA and CDR2 is YSLEER in the germline V gene. The CDR3 has 15 amino acids.

The genes are TRBV27 and TRBJ2-3; maybe TRBD2 (6 bases). The CDR3 is made up of 15 amino acids. Trimming took off 3 bases at V and 0 bases at J, with 10 bases between the two ends. CDR1 is MNHEY and CDR2 is SMNVEV in the germline V gene (reference sequence). In DNA, the CDR3 is TGTGCCAGCAGTTTCGATCGGGAGAGCACAGATACGCAGTATTTT. It yields the protein CASSFDRESTDTQYF.

The J gene is TRBJ1-4, the V gene TRBV2, with 11 bases aligning to TRBD1. CDR1 and CDR2 from the germline V gene are SNHLY and FYNNEI. Trimming cost V 6 bases and J 7 bases; bases outside gene matches: 4. The CDR3 is 14 residues long. CDR3 amino acids: CASSGQGAGEKLFF. The CDR3 bases are TGTGCCAGCAGCGGACAGGGGGCTGGTGAAAAACTGTTTTTT.

The genes are TRBV7-3 and TRBJ2-1; 12 nucleotides line up with TRBD1. The V gene's germline CDR1 is SGHTA and CDR2 FQGTGA. The CDR3 runs to 15 residues. V was pared by 5 bases and J by 8 bases, with 7 bases of the junction left unmatched. The CDR3 nucleotides are TGTGCCAGCAGCCCGGGACAGGGGGCCGCCGATGAGCAGTTCTTC. This sequence encodes CASSPGQGAADEQFF.

V usage is TRBV29-1 and J usage is TRBJ1-1, with no clear D. CDR3 length: 12 amino acids. The ends were cut back, 7 bases at V and 0 bases at J, with 9 bases in the middle. Per germline, CDR1 SQVTM and CDR2 ANQGSEA. CDR3 in amino acids: CSAQWLNTEAFF. The CDR3 region has the DNA TGCAGCGCCCAGTGGTTGAACACTGAAGCTTTCTTT.

V gene TRBV9 combines with J gene TRBJ1-1, with 7 bases aligning to TRBD1. The CDR3 consists of 14 residues. The trim removed 2 bases at V and 3 bases at J, leaving 4 bases unmatched. Germline V CDR1 and CDR2: SGDLS, YYNGEE. DNA of the CDR3: TGTGCCAGCAGCGTCGGACAGGTATACACTGAAGCTTTCTTT. It translates to CASSVGQVYTEAFF.

The chain is built from TRBV5-3 and TRBJ1-5, with TRBD1 matching over 8 bases. TRBV5-3 is placed among ORFs of uncertain function. Trimming took 3 bases from V and 1 from J; bases not matched to a gene: 6. The CDR3 is 16 amino acids. CDR3 region: CARSSQRTGSNQPQHF. The CDR3 region has the DNA TGTGCCAGAAGCTCTCAGAGGACAGGGAGCAATCAGCCCCAGCATTTT.

Turning to this clone: Other DNA sequences from this sample encode an identical CDR3 as well. The chain has TRBV27 and TRBJ2-7, with D possibly TRBD1 on 5 matching bases. Germline lookup yields CDR1 MNHEY and CDR2 SMNVEV (reference sequence). The CDR3 contains 14 residues. V was pared by 2 bases and J by 1 base, with 9 bases between. CDR3 sequence reads: CASSLQGASYEQYF. CDR3 nucleotide sequence: TGTGCCAGCAGTTTACAGGGCGCTTCCTACGAGCAGTACTTC.

This chain joins TRBV4-3 and TRBJ2-7; 7 nucleotides line up with TRBD2. Germline trimming cut 0 bases from V and 5 bases from J; bases unmatched to any gene: 10. In germline, CDR1 is LGHNA, CDR2 YSLEER. The CDR3 length is 16 residues. CDR3: CASSQDGLVGFNEQYF. In nucleotides, the CDR3 is TGCGCCAGCAGCCAAGACGGACTAGTGGGGTTCAACGAGCAGTACTTC.

The rearrangement joins TRBV29-1 to TRBJ2-7, with 7 nucleotides matching TRBD1. This CDR3 is built from 15 residues. With 6 bases clipped from V and 1 base from J, the junction kept 12 bases outside the gene matches. Germline CDR1 SQVTM, CDR2 ANQGSEA. The DNA of the CDR3 is TGCAGCGTCTTATGGCTGACAGGGTTATCCTACGAGCAGTACTTC. Protein product: CSVLWLTGLSYEQYF.

V usage is TRBV4-2 and J usage is TRBJ2-1; D possibly corresponds to TRBD1 (5 bases). CDR3 size: 15 residues. In germline, CDR1 is LGHNA, CDR2 YNFKEQ. Trimming pared 0 bases from V and 3 bases from J, leaving 9 bases between. The CDR3 is CASSQERDSYNEQFF. CDR3 coding DNA: TGTGCCAGCAGCCAAGAACGAGACAGCTACAATGAGCAGTTCTTC.

This sequence joins TRBV28 and TRBJ1-3; tentatively, D is TRBD1 (6 bases). Germline values: CDR1 MDHEN, CDR2 SYDVKM. CDR3 length equals 14 residues. With 6 bases removed from V and 7 bases from J, the gap between germline ends came to 16 bases. CDR3 DNA: TGTGCCAGCAGAGAGCAGGGAGACAGGAACACCATATATTTT. Translation gives CASREQGDRNTIYF.

The chain joins TRBV5-5 to TRBJ2-7; D gene unclear. The CDR3 covers 13 residues. Germline V CDR1 and CDR2: SGHKS, YYEKEE (reference sequence). Trimming left V 0 bases short and J 12 bases short, with 16 bases between. The CDR3, as DNA: TGTGCCAGCAGCTTGGAGGCAGAACTACGACGGTACTTC. The encoded protein is CASSLEAELRRYF. The variable domain in full, with the rest retrieved from reference TRBV5-5 and TRBJ2-7, is DAGVTQSPTHLIKTRGQQVTLRCSPISGHKSVSWYQQVLGQGPQFIFQYYEKEERGRGNFPDRFSARQFPNYSSELNVNALLLGDSALYLCASSLEAELRRYFGPGTRLTVT.

The chain has TRBV28 and TRBJ1-3; TRBD1 matches at 8 bases. Germline loops: CDR1 MDHEN, CDR2 SYDVKM. J was trimmed by 2 bases and V by 5 bases; bases with no gene match: 5. The CDR3 is made up of 15 amino acids. The CDR3 sequence: CASSLTGGPGNTIYF. CDR3 DNA sequence: TGTGCCAGCAGTCTAACAGGGGGTCCTGGAAACACCATATATTTT.

The chain joins TRBV5-4 to TRBJ1-1; D is uncertain. CDR3 length: 12 residues. Germline V lookup: CDR1 SGHNT, CDR2 YYREEE (reference sequence). Trimming stripped 6 bases from V and 3 bases from J, with 9 bases between. Here the CDR3 DNA reads TGTGCCAGCACAGGACTGGACACTGAAGCTTTCTTT. Its protein is CASTGLDTEAFF.

The chain links TRBV14 to TRBJ2-5, with D perhaps TRBD1 (7 bases). Germline-derived CDR1 and CDR2 are SGHDN and FVKESK. V lost 0 bases to trimming and J lost 4 bases, with 15 bases between them. The CDR3 spans 16 residues. The CDR3 DNA follows: TGTGCCAGCAGCCAAGATGGAGGGGGCGTAGGAGAGACCCAGTACTTC. Translating gives CASSQDGGGVGETQYF.

This chain connects TRBV27 to TRBJ2-2, with D uncertain. CDR1 and CDR2 from the germline V gene are MNHEY and SMNVEV (reference sequence). This CDR3 comprises 14 residues. V lost 4 bases, J lost 7 bases, and 13 bases lay in between. CDR3 residues: CASSYYETVGELFF. The CDR3 DNA reads TGTGCCAGCAGTTACTATGAGACCGTCGGGGAGCTGTTTTTT.

The V gene is TRBV2, the J gene TRBJ1-4; D is perhaps TRBD1 (6 bases). The CDR3 consists of 13 residues. Germline loops: CDR1 SNHLY, CDR2 FYNNEI. Deletions cut 5 bases from V and 8 bases from J, with 12 bases between. CDR3 loop: CASSPPDSEKLFF. CDR3 nucleotide sequence: TGTGCCAGCAGTCCCCCGGACAGCGAAAAACTGTTTTTT. Full variable domain (missing parts from reference TRBV2 and TRBJ1-4): EPEVTQTPSHQVTQMGQEVILRCVPISNHLYFYWYRQILGQKVEFLVSFYNNEISEKSEIFDDQFSVERPDGSNFTLKIRSTKLEDSAMYFCASSPPDSEKLFFGSGTQLSVL.

This clone came up once. The genes are TRBV7-8 and TRBJ1-2; no firm D call. The CDR3 spans 16 residues. CDR1 SGHVS and CDR2 FQNEAQ come from the germline V gene. V was cut by 5 bases and J by 3 bases, with 19 bases left in between. This chain's CDR3 is CASSTPPRESDYGYTF. In DNA, the CDR3 is TGTGCCAGCAGCACCCCCCCGAGGGAGTCGGACTATGGCTACACCTTC. Full variable domain (outside the CDR3, taken from reference TRBV7-8 and TRBJ1-2): GAGVSQSPRYKVAKRGQDVALRCDPISGHVSLFWYQQALGQGPEFLTYFQNEAQLDKSGLPSDRFFAERPEGSVSTLKIQRTQQEDSAVYLCASSTPPRESDYGYTFGSGTRLTVV.

This sequence joins TRBV4-3 and TRBJ2-2; TRBD2 aligns across 9 bases. The CDR3 runs 16 residues. Trimming cost V 0 bases and J 7 bases; bases outside gene matches: 6. The germline CDR1 and CDR2 sequences are LGHNA and YSLEER. CDR3: CASSQDPAGGVGELFF. CDR3 DNA sequence: TGCGCCAGCAGCCAAGATCCCGCGGGAGGGGTCGGGGAGCTGTTTTTT.